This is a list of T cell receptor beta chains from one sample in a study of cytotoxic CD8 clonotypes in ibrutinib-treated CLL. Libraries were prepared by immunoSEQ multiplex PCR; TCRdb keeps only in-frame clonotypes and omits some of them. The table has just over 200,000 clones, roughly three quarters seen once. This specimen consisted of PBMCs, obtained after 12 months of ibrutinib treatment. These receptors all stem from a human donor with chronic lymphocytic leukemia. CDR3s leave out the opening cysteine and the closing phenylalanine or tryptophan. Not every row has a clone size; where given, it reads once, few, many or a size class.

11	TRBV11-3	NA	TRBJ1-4	ASSPSPNEKLF
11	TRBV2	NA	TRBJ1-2	ASVGNVRYGYT
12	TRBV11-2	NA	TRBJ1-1	ASSFRQGRTEAF
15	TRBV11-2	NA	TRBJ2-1	ASSIEGLAGGGNEQF
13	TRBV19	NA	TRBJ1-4	ASSIRSGLDEKLF
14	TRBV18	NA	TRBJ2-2	ASSPGGGLNTGELF
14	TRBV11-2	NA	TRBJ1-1	ASSLDFRGRYAEAF
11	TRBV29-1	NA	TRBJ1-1	SVYPTGKTEAF
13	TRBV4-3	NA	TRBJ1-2	ASSPVMGVAGGYT
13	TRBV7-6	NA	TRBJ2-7	ASSHGQGLRNEQY
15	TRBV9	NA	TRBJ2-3	ASSVGASGVGTDTQY
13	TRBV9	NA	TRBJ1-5	ASSVGLTSNQPQH
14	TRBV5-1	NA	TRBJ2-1	ASSLGLAGVRNEQF
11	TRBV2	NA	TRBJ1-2	ASGQGQSYGYT
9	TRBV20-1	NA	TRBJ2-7	SVPQGYEQY
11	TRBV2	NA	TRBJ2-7	ASRPAGGSEQY
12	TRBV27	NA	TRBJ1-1	ASSPGTANTEAF
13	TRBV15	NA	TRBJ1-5	ATSRVGQLNQPQH
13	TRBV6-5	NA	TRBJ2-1	ATLLQSPSYNEQF
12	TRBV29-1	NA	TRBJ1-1	SALVGGLNTEAF
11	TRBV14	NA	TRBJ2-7	ASSQENGYEQY
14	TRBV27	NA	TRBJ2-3	ASSSSSGLRTDTQY
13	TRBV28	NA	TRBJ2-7	ASSNPGLLLYEQY
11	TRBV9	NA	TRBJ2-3	ASSVAGADTQY
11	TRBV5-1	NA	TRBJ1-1	ASSLNRRTEAF
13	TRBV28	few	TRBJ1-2	ASTIPGQPNYGYT
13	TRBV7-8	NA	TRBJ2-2	ATPSRDRVSGELF
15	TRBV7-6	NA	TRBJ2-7	ASSFRSMSGEGYEQY
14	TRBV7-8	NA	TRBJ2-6	ASSLARGGGANVLT
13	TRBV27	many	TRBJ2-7	ASSSAGHGTYEQY
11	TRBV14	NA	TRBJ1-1	ASSLSLNTEAF
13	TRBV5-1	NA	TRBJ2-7	ASSSRTSGSYEQY
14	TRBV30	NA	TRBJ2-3	AWSVLRTGGGDTQY
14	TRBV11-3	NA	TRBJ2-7	ASSLLGSTSAGWQY
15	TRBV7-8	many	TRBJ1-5	ASSSATGDIGDQPQH
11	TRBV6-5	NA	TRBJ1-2	ASSYGGSYGYT
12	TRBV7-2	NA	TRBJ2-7	ASSRKAGEGEQY
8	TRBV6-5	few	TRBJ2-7	AANHYEQY
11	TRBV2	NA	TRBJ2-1	ASSGRGLSEQF